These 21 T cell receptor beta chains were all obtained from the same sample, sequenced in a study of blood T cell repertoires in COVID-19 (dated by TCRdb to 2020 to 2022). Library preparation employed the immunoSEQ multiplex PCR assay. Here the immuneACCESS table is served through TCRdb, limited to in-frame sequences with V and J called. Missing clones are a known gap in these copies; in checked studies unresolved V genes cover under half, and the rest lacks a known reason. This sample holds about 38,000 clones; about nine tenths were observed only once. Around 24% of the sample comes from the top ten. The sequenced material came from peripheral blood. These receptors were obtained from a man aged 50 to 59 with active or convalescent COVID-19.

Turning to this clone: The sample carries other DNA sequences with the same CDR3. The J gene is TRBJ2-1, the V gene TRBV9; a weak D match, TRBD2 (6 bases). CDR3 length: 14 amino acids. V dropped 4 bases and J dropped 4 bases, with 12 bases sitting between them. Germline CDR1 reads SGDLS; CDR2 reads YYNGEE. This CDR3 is CASSPGGSYNEQFF. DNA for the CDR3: TGTGCCAGCAGCCCCGGAGGGTCGTACAATGAGCAGTTCTTC.

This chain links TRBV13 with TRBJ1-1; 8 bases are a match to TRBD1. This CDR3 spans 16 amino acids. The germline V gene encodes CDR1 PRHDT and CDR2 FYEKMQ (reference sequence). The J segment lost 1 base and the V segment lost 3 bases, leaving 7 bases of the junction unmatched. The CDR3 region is CASSFPSTGANTEAFF. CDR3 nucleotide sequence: TGTGCCAGCAGCTTTCCGTCGACAGGGGCGAACACTGAAGCTTTCTTT.

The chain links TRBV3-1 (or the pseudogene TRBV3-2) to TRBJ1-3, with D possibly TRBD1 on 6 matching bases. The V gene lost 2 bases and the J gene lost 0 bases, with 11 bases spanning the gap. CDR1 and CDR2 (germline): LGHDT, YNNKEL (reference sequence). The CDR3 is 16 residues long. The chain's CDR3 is CASSQNRELSGNTIYF. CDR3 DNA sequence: TGTGCCAGCAGCCAAAACAGGGAGCTCTCTGGAAACACCATATATTTT.

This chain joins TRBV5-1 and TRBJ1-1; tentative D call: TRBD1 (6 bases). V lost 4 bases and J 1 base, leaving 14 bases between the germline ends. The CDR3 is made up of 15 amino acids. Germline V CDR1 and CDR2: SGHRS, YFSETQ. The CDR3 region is CASSGRGLGNTEAFF. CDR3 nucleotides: TGCGCCAGCAGCGGCAGGGGTCTGGGGAACACTGAAGCTTTCTTT.

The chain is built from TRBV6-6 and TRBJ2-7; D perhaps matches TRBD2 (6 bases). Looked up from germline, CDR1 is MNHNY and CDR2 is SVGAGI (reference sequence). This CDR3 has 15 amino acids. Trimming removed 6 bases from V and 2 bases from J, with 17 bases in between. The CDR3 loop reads CASSAGPHPTYEQYF. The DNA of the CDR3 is TGTGCCAGCAGCGCGGGACCTCACCCCACCTACGAGCAGTACTTC.

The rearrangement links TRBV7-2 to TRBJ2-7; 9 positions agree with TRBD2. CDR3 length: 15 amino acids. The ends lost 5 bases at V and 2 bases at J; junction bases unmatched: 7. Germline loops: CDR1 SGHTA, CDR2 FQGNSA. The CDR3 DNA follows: TGTGCCAGCAGCCAAAGGGGCGGGAGGGCCTACGAGCAGTACTTC. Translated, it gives CASSQRGGRAYEQYF.

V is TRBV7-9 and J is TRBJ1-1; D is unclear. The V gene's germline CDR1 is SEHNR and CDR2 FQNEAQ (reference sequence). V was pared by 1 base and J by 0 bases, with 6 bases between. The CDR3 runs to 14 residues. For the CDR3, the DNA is TGTGCCAGCAGCTTAGGGCAAATGAACACTGAAGCTTTCTTT. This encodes CASSLGQMNTEAFF.

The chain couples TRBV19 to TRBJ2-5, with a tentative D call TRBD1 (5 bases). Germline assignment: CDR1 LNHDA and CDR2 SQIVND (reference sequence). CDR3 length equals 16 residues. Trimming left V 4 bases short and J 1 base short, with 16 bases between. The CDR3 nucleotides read TGTGCCAGTAGTAAAGGCAACAGGCGAACCCAAGAGACCCAGTACTTC. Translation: CASSKGNRRTQETQYF. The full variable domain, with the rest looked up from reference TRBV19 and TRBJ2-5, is DGGITQSPKYLFRKEGQNVTLSCEQNLNHDAMYWYRQDPGQGLRLIYYSQIVNDFQKGDIAEGYSVSREKKESFPLTVTSAQKNPTAFYLCASSKGNRRTQETQYFGPGTRLLVL.

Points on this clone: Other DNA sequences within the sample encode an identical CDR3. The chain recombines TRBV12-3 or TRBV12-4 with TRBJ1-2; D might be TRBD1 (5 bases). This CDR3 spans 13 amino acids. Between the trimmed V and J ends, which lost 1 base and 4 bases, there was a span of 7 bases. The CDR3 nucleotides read TGTGCCAGCAGTTTAGGCGGGACCTATGGCTACACCTTC. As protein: CASSLGGTYGYTF.

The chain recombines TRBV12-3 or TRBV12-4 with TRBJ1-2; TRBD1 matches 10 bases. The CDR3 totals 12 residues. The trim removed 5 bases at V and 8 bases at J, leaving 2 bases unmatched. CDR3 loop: CASSDRGQGYTF. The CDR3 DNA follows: TGTGCCAGCAGTGACAGGGGGCAGGGCTACACCTTC.

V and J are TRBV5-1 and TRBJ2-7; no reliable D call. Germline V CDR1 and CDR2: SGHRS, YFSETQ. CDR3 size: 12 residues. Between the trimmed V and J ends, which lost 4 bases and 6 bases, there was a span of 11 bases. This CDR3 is CASSLPTGEQYF. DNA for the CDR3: TGCGCCAGCAGCCTCCCAACTGGCGAGCAGTACTTC.

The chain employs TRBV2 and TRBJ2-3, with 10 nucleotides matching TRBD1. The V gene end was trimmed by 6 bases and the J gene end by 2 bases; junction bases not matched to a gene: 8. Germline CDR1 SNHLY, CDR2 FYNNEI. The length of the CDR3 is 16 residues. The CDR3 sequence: CASRNRDRGFTDTQYF. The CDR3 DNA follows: TGTGCCAGCAGGAACCGGGACAGGGGTTTCACAGATACGCAGTATTTT.

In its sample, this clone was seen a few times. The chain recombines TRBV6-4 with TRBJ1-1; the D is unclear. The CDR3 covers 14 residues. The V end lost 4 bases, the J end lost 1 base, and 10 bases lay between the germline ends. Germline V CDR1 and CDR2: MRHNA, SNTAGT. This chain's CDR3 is CASSANPGNTEAFF. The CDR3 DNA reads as TGTGCCAGCAGTGCTAATCCGGGGAACACTGAAGCTTTCTTT.

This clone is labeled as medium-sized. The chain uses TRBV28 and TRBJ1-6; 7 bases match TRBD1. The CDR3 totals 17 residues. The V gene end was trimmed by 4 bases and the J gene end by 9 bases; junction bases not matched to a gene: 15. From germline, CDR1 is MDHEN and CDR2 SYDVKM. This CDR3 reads CASSSGTAVFLGSPLHF. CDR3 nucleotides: TGTGCCAGCAGTTCCGGGACAGCTGTTTTTTTGGGTTCACCCCTCCACTTT.

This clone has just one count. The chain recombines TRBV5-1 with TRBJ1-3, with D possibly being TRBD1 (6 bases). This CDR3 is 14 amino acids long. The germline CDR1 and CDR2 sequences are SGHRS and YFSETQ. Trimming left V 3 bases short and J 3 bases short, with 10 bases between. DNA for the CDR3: TGCGCCAGCAGCTCGGACAGCCTTGGAAACACCATATATTTT. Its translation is CASSSDSLGNTIYF. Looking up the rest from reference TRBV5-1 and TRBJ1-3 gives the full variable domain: KAGVTQTPRYLIKTRGQQVTLSCSPISGHRSVSWYQQTPGQGLQFLFEYFSETQRNKGNFPGRFSGRQFSNSRSEMNVSTLELGDSALYLCASSSDSLGNTIYFGEGSWLTVV.

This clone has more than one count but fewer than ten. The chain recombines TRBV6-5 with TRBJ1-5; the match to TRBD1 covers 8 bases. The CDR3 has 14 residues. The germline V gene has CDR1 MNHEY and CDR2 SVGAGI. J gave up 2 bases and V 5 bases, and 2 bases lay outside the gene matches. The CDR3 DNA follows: TGTGCCAGCAGTCCGACAGGGGGCAATCAGCCCCAGCATTTT. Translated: CASSPTGGNQPQHF.

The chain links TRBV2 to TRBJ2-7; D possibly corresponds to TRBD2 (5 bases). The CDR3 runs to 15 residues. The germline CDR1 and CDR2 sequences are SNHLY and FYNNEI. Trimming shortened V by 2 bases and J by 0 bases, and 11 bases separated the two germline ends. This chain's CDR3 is CASSESGGYSYEQYF. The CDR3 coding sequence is TGTGCCAGCAGTGAAAGCGGTGGCTACTCCTACGAGCAGTACTTC.

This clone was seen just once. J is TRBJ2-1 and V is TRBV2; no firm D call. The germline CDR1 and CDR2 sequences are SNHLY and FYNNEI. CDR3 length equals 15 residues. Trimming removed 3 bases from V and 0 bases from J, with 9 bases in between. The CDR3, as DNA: TGTGCCAGCAGTGATTTACCTAGCTCCTACAATGAGCAGTTCTTC. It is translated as CASSDLPSSYNEQFF. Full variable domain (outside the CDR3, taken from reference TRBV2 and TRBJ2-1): EPEVTQTPSHQVTQMGQEVILRCVPISNHLYFYWYRQILGQKVEFLVSFYNNEISEKSEIFDDQFSVERPDGSNFTLKIRSTKLEDSAMYFCASSDLPSSYNEQFFGPGTRLTVL.

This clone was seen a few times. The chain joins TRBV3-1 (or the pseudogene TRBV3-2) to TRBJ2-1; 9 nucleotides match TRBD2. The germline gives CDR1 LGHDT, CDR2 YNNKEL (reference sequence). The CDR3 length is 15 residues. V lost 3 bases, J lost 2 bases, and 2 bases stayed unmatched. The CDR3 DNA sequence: TGTGCCAGCAGCCAGGTAGCGGGGGCCTACAATGAGCAGTTCTTC. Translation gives CASSQVAGAYNEQFF.

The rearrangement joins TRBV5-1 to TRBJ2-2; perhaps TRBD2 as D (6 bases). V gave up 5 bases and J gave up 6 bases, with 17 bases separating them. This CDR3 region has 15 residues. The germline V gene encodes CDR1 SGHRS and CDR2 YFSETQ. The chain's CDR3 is CASSQVEGAAGELFF. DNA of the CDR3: TGCGCCAGCAGTCAGGTGGAGGGAGCCGCCGGGGAGCTGTTTTTT.

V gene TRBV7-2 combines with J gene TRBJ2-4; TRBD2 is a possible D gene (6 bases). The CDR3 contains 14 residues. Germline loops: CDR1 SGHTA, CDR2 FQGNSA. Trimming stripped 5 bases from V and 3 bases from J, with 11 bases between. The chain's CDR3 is CASSPGTVKNIQYF. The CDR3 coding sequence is TGTGCCAGCAGCCCGGGGACTGTCAAAAACATTCAGTACTTC.